The present TCR beta chain was sequenced within a study of T cell responses to AZD1222 COVID-19 vaccine. Study-wide results and caveats: Spike was spanned by vaccine-associated CD4 TCRs, with dominance at 160-218 and 743-854.

Produced via immunoSEQ multiplex PCR; TCRdb's table is partial and in-frame only. This sample carries about 160,000 clones, 90% to 95% of them seen once, and the ten largest clones take about 1.5%. The length of the CDR3 is 16 residues. Germline V CDR1 and CDR2: KGHSH, LQKENI. The J segment lost 0 bases and the V segment lost 4 bases, leaving 6 bases of the junction unmatched. As concerns this clone: What it recognizes is unknown.

The TCR originated in an adult in good health. The rearrangement joins TRBV18 to TRBJ2-3, with 8 nucleotides matching TRBD1. Sequencing was performed on peripheral blood, taken on day 0 of AZD1222 vaccination. The CDR3 DNA follows: TGTGCCAGCTCACTTATGGACAGGGTTAGCACAGATACGCAGTATTTT. Translated: CASSLMDRVSTDTQYF.